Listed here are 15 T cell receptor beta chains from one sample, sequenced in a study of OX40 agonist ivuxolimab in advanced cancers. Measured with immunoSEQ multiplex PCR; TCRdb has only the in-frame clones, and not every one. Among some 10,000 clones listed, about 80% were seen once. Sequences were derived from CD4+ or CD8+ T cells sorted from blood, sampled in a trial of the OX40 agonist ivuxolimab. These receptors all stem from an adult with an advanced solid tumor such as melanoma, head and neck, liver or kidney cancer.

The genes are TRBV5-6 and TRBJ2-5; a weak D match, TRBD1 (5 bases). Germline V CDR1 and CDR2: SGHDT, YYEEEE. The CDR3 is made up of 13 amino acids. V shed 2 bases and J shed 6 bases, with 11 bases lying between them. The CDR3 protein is CASSFWGAKTQYF. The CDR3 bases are TGTGCCAGCAGCTTTTGGGGCGCGAAGACCCAGTACTTC. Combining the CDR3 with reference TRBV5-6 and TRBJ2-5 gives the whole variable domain DAGVTQSPTHLIKTRGQQVTLRCSPKSGHDTVSWYQQALGQGPQFIFQYYEEEERQRGNFPDRFSGHQFPNYSSELNVNALLLGDSALYLCASSFWGAKTQYFGPGTRLLVL.

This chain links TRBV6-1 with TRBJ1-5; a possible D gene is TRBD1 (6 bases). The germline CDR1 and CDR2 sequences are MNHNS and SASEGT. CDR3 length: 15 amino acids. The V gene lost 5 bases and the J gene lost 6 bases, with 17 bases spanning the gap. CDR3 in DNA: TGTGCCAGCAGTCAAGAGGACAGTTCGAGTCAGCCCCAGCATTTT. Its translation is CASSQEDSSSQPQHF.

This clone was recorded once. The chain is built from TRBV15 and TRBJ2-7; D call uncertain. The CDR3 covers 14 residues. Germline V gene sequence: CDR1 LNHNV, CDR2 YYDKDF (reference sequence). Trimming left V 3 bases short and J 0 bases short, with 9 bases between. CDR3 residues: CATSRETHSYEQYF. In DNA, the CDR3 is TGTGCCACCAGCAGGGAGACACACTCCTACGAGCAGTACTTC.

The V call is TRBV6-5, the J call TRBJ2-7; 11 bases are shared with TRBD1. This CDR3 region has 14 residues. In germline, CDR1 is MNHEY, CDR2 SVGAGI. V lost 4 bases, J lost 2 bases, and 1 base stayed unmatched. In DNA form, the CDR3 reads TGTGCCAGCAGTTCGGACAGGGGGCCCTACGAGCAGTACTTC. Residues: CASSSDRGPYEQYF.

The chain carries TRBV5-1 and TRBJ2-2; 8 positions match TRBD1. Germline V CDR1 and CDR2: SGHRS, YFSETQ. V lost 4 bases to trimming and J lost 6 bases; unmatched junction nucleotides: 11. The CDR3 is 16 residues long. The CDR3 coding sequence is TGCGCCAGCAGCGGGACAACAGGGGGAAAAGCCGGGGAGCTGTTTTTT. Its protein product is CASSGTTGGKAGELFF.

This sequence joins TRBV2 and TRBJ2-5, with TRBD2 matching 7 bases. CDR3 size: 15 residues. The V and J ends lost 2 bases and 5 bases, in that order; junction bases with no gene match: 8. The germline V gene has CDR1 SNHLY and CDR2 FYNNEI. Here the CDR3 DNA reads TGTGCCAGCAGTGAAAGAGGCAGGGAGGGGGAGACCCAGTACTTC. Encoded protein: CASSERGREGETQYF.

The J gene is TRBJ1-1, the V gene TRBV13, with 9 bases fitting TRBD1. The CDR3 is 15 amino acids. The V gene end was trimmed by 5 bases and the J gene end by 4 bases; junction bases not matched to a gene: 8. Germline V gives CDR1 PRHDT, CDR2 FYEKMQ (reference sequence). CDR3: CASSDSQGAGTEAFF. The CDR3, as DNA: TGTGCCAGCAGCGACTCACAGGGGGCCGGCACTGAAGCTTTCTTT.

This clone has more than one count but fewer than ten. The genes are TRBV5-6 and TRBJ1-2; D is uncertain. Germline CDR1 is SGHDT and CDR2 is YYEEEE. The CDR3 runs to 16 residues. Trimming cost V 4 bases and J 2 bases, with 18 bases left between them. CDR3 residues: CASSLAAGNRNYGYTF. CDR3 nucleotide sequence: TGTGCCAGCAGCCTTGCAGCGGGAAATAGGAACTATGGCTACACCTTC.

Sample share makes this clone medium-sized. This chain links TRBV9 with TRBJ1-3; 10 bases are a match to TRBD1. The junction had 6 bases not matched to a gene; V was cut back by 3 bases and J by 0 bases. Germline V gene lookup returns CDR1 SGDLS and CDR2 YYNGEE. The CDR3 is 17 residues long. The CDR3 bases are TGTGCCAGCAGCGCGGGACAGGGGTCCTACTCTGGAAACACCATATATTTT. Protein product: CASSAGQGSYSGNTIYF.

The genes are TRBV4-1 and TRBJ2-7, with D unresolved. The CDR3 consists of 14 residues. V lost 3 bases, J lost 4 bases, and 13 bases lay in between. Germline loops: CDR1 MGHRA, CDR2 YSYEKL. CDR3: CASSQLAGSYEQYF. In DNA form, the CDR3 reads TGCGCCAGCAGCCAGTTGGCAGGCTCGTACGAGCAGTACTTC.

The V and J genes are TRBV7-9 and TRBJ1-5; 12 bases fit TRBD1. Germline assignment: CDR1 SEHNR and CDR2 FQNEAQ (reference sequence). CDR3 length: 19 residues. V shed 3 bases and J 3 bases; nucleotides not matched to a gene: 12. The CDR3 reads CASSFQPGQGAANNQPQHF. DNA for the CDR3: TGTGCCAGCAGCTTTCAACCGGGACAGGGGGCCGCTAACAATCAGCCCCAGCATTTT.

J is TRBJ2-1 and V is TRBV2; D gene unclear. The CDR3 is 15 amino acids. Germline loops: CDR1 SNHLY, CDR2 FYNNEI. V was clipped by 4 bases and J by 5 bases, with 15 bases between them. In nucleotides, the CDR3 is TGTGCCAGCAGTGTAGGGCGTGGGTCTAACAATGAGCAGTTCTTC. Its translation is CASSVGRGSNNEQFF.

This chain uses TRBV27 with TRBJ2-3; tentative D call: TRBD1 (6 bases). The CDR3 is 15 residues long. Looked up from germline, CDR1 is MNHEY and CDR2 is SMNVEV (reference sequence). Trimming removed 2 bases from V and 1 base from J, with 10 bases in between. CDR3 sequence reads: CASSLQGFGTDTQYF. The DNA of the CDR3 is TGTGCCAGCAGTTTACAGGGGTTCGGCACAGATACGCAGTATTTT.

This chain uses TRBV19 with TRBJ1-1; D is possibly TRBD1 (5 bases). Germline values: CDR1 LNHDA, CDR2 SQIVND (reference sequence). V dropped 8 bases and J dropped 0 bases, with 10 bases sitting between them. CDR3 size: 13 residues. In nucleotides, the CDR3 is TGTGCCAGTTTCGAGGGGTTGAACACTGAAGCTTTCTTT. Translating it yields CASFEGLNTEAFF.

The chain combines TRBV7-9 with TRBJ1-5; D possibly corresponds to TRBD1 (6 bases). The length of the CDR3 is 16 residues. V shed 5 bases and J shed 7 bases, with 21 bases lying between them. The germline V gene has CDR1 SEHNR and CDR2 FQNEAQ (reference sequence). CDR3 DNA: TGTGCCAGCAGCCCCGGTGAGGTACAGGGCTCGCAGCCCCAGCATTTT. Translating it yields CASSPGEVQGSQPQHF. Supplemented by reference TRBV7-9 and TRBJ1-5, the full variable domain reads DTGVSQNPRHKITKRGQNVTFRCDPISEHNRLYWYRQTLGQGPEFLTYFQNEAQLEKSRLLSDRFSAERPKGSFSTLEIQRTEQGDSAMYLCASSPGEVQGSQPQHFGDGTRLSIL.